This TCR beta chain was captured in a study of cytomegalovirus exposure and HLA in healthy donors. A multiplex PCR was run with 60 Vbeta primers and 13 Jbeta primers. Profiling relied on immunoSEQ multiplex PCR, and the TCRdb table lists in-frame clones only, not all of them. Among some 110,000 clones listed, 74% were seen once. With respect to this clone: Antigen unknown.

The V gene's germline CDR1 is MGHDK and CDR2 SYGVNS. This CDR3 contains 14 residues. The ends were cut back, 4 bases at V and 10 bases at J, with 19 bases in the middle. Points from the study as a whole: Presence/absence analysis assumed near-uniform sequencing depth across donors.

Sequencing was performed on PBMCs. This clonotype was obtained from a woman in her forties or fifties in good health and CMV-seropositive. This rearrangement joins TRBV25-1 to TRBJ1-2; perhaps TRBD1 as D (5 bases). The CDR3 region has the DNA TGTGCCAGCAGTGCCTCAGGGAAATATTTGGACTACACCTTC. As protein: CASSASGKYLDYTF.